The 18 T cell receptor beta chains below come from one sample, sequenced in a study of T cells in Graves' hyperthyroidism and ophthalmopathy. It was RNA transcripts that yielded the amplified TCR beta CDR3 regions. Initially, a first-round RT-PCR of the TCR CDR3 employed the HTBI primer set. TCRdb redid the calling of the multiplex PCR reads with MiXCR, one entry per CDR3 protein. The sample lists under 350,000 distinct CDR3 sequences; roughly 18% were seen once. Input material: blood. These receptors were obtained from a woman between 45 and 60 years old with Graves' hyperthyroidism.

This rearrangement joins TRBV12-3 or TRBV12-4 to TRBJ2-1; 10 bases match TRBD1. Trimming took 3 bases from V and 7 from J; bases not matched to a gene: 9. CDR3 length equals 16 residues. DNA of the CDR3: TGTGCCAGCAGTTTGGAGGGGACAGGGGTTCTAAATGAGCAGTTCTTC. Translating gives CASSLEGTGVLNEQFF.

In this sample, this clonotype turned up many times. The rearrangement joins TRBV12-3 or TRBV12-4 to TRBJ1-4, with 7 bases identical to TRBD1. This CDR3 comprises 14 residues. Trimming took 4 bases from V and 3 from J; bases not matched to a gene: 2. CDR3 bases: TGTGCCAGCAGTTCCGGGACAGCTAATGAAAAACTGTTTTTT. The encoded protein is CASSSGTANEKLFF.

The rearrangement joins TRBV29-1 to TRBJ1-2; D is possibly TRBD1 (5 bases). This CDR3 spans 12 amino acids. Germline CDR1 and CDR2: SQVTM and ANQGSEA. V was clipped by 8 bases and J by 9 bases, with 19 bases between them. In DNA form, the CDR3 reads TGCAGCAGCCGGGACTCGTCCTTAAGCTACACCTTC. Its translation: CSSRDSSLSYTF.

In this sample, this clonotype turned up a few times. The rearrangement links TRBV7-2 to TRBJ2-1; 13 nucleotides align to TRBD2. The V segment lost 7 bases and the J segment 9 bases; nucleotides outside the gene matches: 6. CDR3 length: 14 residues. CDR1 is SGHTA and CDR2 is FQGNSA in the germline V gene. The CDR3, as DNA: TGTGCCAGCATAATCCGGACTAGCGGGGGTGAGCAGTTCTTC. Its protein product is CASIIRTSGGEQFF.

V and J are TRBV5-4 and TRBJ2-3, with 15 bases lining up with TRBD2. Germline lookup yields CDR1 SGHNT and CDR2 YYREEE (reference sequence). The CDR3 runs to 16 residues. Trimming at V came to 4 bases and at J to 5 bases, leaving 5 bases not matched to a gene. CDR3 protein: CASSPGGLAGGDTQYF. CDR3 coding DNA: TGTGCCAGCAGCCCTGGGGGACTAGCGGGAGGAGATACGCAGTATTTT.

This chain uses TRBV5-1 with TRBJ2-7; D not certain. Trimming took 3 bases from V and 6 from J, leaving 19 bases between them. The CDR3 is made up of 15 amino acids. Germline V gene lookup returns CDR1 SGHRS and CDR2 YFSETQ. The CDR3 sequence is CASSSNQIKSSEQYF. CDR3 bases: TGCGCCAGCAGCTCCAATCAGATAAAGTCGTCCGAGCAGTACTTC. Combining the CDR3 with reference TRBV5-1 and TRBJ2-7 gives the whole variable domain KAGVTQTPRYLIKTRGQQVTLSCSPISGHRSVSWYQQTPGQGLQFLFEYFSETQRNKGNFPGRFSGRQFSNSRSEMNVSTLELGDSALYLCASSSNQIKSSEQYFGPGTRLTVT.

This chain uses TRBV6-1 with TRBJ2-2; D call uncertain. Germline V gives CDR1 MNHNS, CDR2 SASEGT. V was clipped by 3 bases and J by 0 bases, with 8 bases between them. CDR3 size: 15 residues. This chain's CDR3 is CASSDVPSNTGELFF. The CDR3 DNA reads TGTGCCAGCAGTGATGTCCCCTCGAACACCGGGGAGCTGTTTTTT.

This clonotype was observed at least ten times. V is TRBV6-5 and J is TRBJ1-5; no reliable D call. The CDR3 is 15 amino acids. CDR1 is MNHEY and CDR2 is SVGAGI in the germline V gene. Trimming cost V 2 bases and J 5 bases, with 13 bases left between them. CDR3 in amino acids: CASSYKTRLYQPQHF. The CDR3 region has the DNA TGTGCCAGCAGTTACAAGACAAGGCTCTATCAGCCCCAGCATTTT.

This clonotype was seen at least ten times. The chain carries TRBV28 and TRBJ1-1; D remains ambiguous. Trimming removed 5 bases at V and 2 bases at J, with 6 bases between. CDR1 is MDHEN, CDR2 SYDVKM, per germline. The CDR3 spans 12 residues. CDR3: CASSNPNTEAFF. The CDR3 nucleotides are TGTGCCAGCAGTAACCCTAACACTGAAGCTTTCTTT. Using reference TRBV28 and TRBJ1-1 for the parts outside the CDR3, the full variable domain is DVKVTQSSRYLVKRTGEKVFLECVQDMDHENMFWYRQDPGLGLRLIYFSYDVKMKEKGDIPEGYSVSREKKERFSLILESASTNQTSMYLCASSNPNTEAFFGQGTRLTVV.

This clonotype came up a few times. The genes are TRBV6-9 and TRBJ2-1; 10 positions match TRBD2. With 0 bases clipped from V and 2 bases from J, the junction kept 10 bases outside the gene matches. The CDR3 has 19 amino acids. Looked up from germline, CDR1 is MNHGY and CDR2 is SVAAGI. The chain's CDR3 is CASSYSGTSETGTYNEQFF. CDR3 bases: TGTGCCAGCAGTTATTCCGGGACTAGCGAAACAGGTACCTACAATGAGCAGTTCTTC.

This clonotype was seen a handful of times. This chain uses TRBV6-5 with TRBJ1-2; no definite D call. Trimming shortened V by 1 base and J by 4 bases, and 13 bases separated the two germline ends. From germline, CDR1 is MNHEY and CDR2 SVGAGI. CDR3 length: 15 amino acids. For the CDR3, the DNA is TGTGCCAGCAGTTACTTTTTCGGAGGGAGCTATGGCTACACCTTC. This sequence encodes CASSYFFGGSYGYTF.

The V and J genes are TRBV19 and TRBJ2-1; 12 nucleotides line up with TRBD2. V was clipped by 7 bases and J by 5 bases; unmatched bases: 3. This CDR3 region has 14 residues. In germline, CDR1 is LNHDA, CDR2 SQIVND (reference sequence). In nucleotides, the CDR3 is TGTGCCAGTAACAGACTAGCGGGGGACAATGAGCAGTTCTTC. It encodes CASNRLAGDNEQFF.

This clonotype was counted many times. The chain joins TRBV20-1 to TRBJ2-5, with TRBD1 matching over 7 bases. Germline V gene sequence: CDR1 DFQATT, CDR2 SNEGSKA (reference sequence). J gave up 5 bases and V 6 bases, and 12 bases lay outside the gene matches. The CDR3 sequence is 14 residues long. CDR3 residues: CSAAPPTGRETQYF. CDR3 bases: TGCAGTGCAGCCCCCCCGACAGGGCGGGAGACCCAGTACTTC.

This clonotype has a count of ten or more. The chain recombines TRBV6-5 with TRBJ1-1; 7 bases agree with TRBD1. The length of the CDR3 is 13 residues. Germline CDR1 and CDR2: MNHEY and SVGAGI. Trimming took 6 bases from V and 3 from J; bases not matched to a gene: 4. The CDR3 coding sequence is TGTGCCAGCAGCAGGGGGGGGGACACTGAAGCTTTCTTT. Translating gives CASSRGGDTEAFF.

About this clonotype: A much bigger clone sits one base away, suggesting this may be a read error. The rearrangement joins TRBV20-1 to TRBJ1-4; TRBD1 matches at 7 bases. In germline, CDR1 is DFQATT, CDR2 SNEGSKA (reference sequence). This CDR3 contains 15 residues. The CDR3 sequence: CSARAQGVTNEKLLF. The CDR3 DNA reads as TGCAGTGCTAGAGCTCAGGGGGTCACTAATGAAAAACTGCTTTTT.

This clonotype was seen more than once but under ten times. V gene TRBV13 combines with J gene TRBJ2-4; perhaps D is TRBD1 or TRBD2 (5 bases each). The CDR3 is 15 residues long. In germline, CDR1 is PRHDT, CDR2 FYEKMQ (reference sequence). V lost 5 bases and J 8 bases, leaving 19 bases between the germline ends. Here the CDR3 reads CASSPTGQGKDIQYF. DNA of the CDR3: TGTGCCAGCAGCCCCACGGGGCAGGGCAAGGACATTCAGTACTTC. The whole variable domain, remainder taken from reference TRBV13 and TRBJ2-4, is AAGVIQSPRHLIKEKRETATLKCYPIPRHDTVYWYQQGPGQDPQFLISFYEKMQSDKGSIPDRFSAQQFSDYHSELNMSSLELGDSALYFCASSPTGQGKDIQYFGAGTRLSVL.

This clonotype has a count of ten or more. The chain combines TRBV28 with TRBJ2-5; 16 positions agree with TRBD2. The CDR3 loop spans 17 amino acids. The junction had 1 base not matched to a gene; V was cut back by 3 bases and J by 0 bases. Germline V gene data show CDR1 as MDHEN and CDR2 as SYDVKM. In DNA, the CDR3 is TGTGCCAGCAGTTTGGGACTAGCGGGAGGGAACCAAGAGACCCAGTACTTC. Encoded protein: CASSLGLAGGNQETQYF.

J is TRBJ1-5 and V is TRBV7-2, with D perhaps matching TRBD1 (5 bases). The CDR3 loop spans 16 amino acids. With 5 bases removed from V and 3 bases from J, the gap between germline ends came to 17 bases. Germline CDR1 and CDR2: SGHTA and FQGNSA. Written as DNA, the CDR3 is TGTGCCAGCAGCCACCAGGCATGGGGGAACAATCAGCCCCAGCATTTT. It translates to CASSHQAWGNNQPQHF.